Below, 3 T cell receptor beta chains from the same sample are listed, as sequenced in a study of shared clonotypes between healthy human individuals (dated by TCRdb to 2018 to 2020). Library preparation employed the immunoSEQ multiplex PCR assay. TCRdb's version of the immuneACCESS table is confined to in-frame rearrangements and falls short of the full clone set. An unresolved V gene accounts for under half of the shortfall where checked; the remainder is of unknown origin. The sample data list 2.3 million or so clones, and more than 80% of these were observed just once. The ten largest clones take up 0.39% of the sample. The sample consisted of naive CD4+ T cells from PBMCs. In the paper's terms, the cell subset or site label means: CD45RA+ positively selected. The receptors shown here come from a man aged 18 to 35 in good health. Some clones in this sample may be carry-over from other donors' samples.

The V and J genes are TRBV5-4 and TRBJ2-1; D might be TRBD2 (5 bases). Deletions cut 0 bases from V and 3 bases from J, with 10 bases between. The CDR3 has 15 amino acids. From germline, CDR1 is SGHNT and CDR2 YYREEE (reference sequence). The CDR3: CASSLGSGDYNEQFF. CDR3 nucleotide sequence: TGTGCCAGCAGCTTGGGAAGCGGCGACTACAATGAGCAGTTCTTC.

The V call is TRBV7-7, the J call TRBJ2-5; 8 bases agree with TRBD1. V lost 5 bases, J lost 4 bases, and 3 bases stayed unmatched. The germline V gene has CDR1 SSHAT and CDR2 FNYEAQ (reference sequence). The CDR3 has 13 amino acids. CDR3 in amino acids: CASSIDRGETQYF. CDR3 sequence (DNA): TGTGCCAGCAGCATAGACAGGGGAGAGACCCAGTACTTC.

As to this clone: Additional DNA sequences in this sample encode the identical CDR3. The gene calls are TRBV2 and TRBJ2-5; D is ambiguous. The CDR3 has 12 residues. Trimming left V 2 bases short and J 5 bases short, with 6 bases between. Germline CDR1 and CDR2: SNHLY and FYNNEI. CDR3: CASSETRETQYF. CDR3 DNA: TGTGCCAGCAGTGAAACCCGGGAGACCCAGTACTTC.